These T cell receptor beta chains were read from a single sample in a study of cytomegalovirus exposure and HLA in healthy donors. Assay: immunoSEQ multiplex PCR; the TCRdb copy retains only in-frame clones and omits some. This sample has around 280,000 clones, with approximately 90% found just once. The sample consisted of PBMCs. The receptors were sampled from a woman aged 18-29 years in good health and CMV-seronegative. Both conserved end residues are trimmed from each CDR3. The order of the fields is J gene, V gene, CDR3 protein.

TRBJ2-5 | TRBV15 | ATSLPGTSGGRTQY
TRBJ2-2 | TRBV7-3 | ASSLRGVNTGELF
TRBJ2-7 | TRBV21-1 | ASSKEGRGLPREQY
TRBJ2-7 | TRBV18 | ASSPTGTILH
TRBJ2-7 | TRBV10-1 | ASSPGGRTYEQY
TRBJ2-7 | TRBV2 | ASIDPGDLRAYEQY
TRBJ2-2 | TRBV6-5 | ASSYFAGGTGELF
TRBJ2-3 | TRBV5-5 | ASSHPQQDTQY
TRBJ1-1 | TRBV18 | ASSPMGAQYTEAF
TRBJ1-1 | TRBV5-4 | ASSLSAGTGNTEAF
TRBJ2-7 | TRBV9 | ASSYSSDRGGNEQY
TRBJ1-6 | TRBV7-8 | ASSLVQASNSPLH
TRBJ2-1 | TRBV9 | ASSVTGGWDNEQF
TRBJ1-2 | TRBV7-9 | SSNDVGGSGYT
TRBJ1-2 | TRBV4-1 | ASSQTRDGYGYT
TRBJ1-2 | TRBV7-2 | ASSLNRRGAGDGYT
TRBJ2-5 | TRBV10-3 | ATSESNYQETQY
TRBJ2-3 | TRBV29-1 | SVPTSGVTDTQY
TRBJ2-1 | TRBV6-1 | ASSVAGSYNEQF
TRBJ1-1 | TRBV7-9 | ASSYRQGQNTEAF
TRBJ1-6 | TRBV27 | ASSSNRDSKNSPLH
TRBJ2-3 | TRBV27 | ATHGLLTTDTQY
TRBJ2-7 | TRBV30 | AWSVQGPLREQY
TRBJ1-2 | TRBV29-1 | SATPGTAANYGYT
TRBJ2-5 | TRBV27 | ASSPQTSGGPEIEN
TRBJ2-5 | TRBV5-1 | ASSSEGQPQETQY
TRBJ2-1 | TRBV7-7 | ASSLGLAGDKQF
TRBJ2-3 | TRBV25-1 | ASGRPSGGTDTQY
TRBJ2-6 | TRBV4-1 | ASSQGGSGANVLT
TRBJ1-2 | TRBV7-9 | SSVAGDRDLT
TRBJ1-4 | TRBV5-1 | ASSLDSGNNEKLF
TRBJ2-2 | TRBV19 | ASSQRGGVNTGELF
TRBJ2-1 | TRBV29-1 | SVGWRVRSYNEQF
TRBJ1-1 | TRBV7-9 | ASSLSGHNTEAF
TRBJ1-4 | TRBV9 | ASSPRGETNEKLF
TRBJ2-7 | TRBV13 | ASSFGLAASYEQY
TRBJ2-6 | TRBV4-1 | ASSQQTSGANVLT
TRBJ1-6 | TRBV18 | ASSPRPRGENSPLH
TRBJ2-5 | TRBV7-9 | ASSSDKYQETQY
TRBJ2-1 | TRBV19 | ASSIMTGTYNEQF
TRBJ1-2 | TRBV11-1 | ASSSGRGQRYGYT
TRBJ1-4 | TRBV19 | ASSINLGTDRNEKLF
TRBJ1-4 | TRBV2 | ASSWVEGKLF
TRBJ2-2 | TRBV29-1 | SVEGLLGHHTGELF
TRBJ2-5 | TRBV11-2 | ASSRDRQETQY
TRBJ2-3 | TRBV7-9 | ASSRPGQSTDTQY
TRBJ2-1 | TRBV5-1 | ASSLATPEQF
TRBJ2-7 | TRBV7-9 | SSSRGQPPYEQY
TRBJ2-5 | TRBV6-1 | ASSLQGGFGETQY
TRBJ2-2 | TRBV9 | ASSVGGLAGITGELF
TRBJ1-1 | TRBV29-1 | SVENPGTGGTEAF
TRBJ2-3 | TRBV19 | ASKDRGFGTDTQY
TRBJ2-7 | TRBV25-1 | ASSRQGRFYEQY
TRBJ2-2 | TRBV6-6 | ASSQRDRNTGELF
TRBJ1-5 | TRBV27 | ASSLRGASNQPQH
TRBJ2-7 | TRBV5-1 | ASSRQLFNEQY
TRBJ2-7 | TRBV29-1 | SVEKEGTGTWSYEQY
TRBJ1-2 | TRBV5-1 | ASSLGEQGVYGYT
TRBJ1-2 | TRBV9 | ASTRANYGYT